This T cell receptor (beta chain) appears in the sequencing data of a study of blood T cells in healthy people across ages. The CDR3 is 18 amino acids. The V gene end was trimmed by 6 bases and the J gene end by 2 bases; junction bases not matched to a gene: 17. CDR1 is MDHEN and CDR2 is SYDVKM in the germline V gene. Primers used in a second PCR of roughly 6 to 11 cycles were a sample-barcoded 5' primer and a J-beta primer mix. TCRdb recomputed calls from the 5' RACE reads with MiXCR, one row per CDR3 protein. The table lists roughly 730,000 distinct CDR3 sequences, roughly 50% of them singletons. The chain couples TRBV28 to TRBJ2-7, with 9 bases lining up with TRBD2. This TCR was sampled from a man between 35 and 55 years old in good health. The source material was blood. The CDR3 sequence: CASRTNANSGSSTYEQYF. The DNA of the CDR3 is TGTGCCAGCAGAACCAATGCCAATAGCGGGAGCTCGACCTACGAGCAGTACTTC.